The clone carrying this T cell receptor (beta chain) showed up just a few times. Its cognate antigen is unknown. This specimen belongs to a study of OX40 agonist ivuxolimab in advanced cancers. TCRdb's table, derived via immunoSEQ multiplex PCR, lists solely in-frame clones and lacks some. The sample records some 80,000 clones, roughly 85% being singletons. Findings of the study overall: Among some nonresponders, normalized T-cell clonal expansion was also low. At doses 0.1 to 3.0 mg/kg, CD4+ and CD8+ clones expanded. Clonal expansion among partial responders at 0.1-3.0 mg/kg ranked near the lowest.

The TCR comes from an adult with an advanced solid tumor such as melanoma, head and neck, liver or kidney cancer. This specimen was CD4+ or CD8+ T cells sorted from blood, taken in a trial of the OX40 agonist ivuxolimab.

The CDR3 bases are TGCAGCGTTGATTCCGGGGGCAATGGCTACACCTTC. It is translated as CSVDSGGNGYTF. The rearrangement uses TRBV29-1 and TRBJ1-2; D may be TRBD1 (6 bases). Deletions cut 3 bases from V and 6 bases from J, with 11 bases between. There are 12 residues in the CDR3. Germline CDR1 is SQVTM and CDR2 is ANQGSEA. Full variable domain (outside the CDR3, taken from reference TRBV29-1 and TRBJ1-2): SAVISQKPSRDICQRGTSLTIQCQVDSQVTMMFWYRQQPGQSLTLIATANQGSEATYESGFVIDKFPISRPNLTFSTLTVSNMSPEDSSIYLCSVDSGGNGYTFGSGTRLTVV.